This T cell receptor (beta chain) was obtained from a study of T cell responses to AZD1222 COVID-19 vaccine. V lost 0 bases and J lost 1, with 7 bases in between. The germline V gene encodes CDR1 SGHRS and CDR2 YFSETQ. The CDR3 length is 14 residues. Only in-frame clones appear in the TCRdb table, and some are missing; sequencing was by immunoSEQ multiplex PCR. The table includes some 120,000 clones, over 75% detected once. Sequencing used peripheral blood, obtained on day 0 of AZD1222 vaccination. This sequence joins TRBV5-1 and TRBJ1-1; D unresolved. The receptor was isolated from an adult in good health. CDR3 region: CASSLAWSNTEAFF. CDR3 DNA sequence: TGCGCCAGCAGCTTGGCATGGTCGAACACTGAAGCTTTCTTT.